This T cell receptor beta chain appears in the sequencing data of a study of beta chain features in type 1 diabetes. Notes on the study in general: When Type 1 diabetes patients were examined, their TCRB CDR3s proved moderately but significantly shorter in all four CD4+ subsets. The question of HLA type influencing TCRB rearrangement was one that remained unresolved here. When cDNA is sequenced, cells with high TCR expression could be over-represented.

Expressed TCRB transcripts were sequenced, since all the RNA that had been isolated was reverse transcribed. Only in-frame clones appear in the TCRdb table, and some are missing; sequencing was by immunoSEQ multiplex PCR. Here the sample spans some 660,000 clones, more than 13% being singletons. Based on CD45RO/CCR7/CD25/CD127/CD95/CD27, CD4+ regulatory, stem cell-like memory, naive and central memory cells were sorted. The length of the CDR3 is 12 residues. Germline-derived CDR1 and CDR2 are SNHLY and FYNNEI. Trimming removed 4 bases at V and 6 bases at J, with 9 bases between. On this clone itself: Its target is unknown.

This clonotype originated in a man aged 18 to 30 with type 1 diabetes. The V and J genes are TRBV2 and TRBJ1-2; D remains unclear. Sequencing was carried out using naive CD4+ T cells from blood. The CDR3 DNA is TGTGCCAGCAGTGTTAGGTTCAATGGCTACACCTTC. Amino acid sequence: CASSVRFNGYTF.